The 20 T cell receptor beta chains below were found in one sample sequenced in a study of monozygotic twins with inflammatory bowel disease. TCRdb re-called the 5' RACE reads and catalogs CDR3 proteins one per entry, DNA excluded. Its table records approximately 330,000 distinct CDR3 sequences. Material for sequencing was blood. These receptors were obtained from a human donor with ulcerative colitis or Crohn's disease, or a healthy co-twin of an affected twin (not recorded which).

The V and J genes are TRBV19 and TRBJ2-7; TCRdb's D call, TRBD2, is unchecked because there is no DNA. Germline assignment: CDR1 LNHDA and CDR2 SQIVND (reference sequence). The CDR3 extends over 14 amino acids. This CDR3 reads CASSVGLAGNEQYF.

CDR3: CASSQDGLYGYTF. The V call is TRBV4-3, the J call TRBJ1-2. The germline V gene encodes CDR1 LGHNA and CDR2 YSLEER. The CDR3 spans 13 residues.

The chain is built from TRBV19 and TRBJ2-1; the TCRdb D gene call, TRBD2, has no DNA to confirm it. The CDR3 contains 14 residues. Looked up from germline, CDR1 is LNHDA and CDR2 is SQIVND (reference sequence). The chain's CDR3 is CASSMVAGGNEQFF.

CDR3 sequence reads: CSASTGLAGQETQYF. J is TRBJ2-5 and V is TRBV20-1; TCRdb selects TRBD2, and the lack of DNA leaves this call unchecked. The CDR3 length is 15 residues. CDR1 and CDR2 from the germline V gene are DFQATT and SNEGSKA (reference sequence).

The chain is built from TRBV6-5 and TRBJ1-1. CDR1 and CDR2 from the germline V gene are MNHEY and SVGAGI. The CDR3 extends over 13 amino acids. This chain's CDR3 is CASSYSRTAEAFF.

The chain combines TRBV4-3 with TRBJ1-1; the D call of TRBD1 rests on TCRdb alone, since no DNA is present to check it. The CDR3 totals 15 residues. Germline V gene lookup returns CDR1 LGHNA and CDR2 YSLEER. CDR3: CASSLAGRWDTEAFF.

The chain combines TRBV5-4 with TRBJ2-3; TCRdb gives TRBD1 as the D gene, but with no DNA this cannot be confirmed. CDR1 is SGHNT and CDR2 is YYREEE in the germline V gene (reference sequence). The CDR3 covers 13 residues. The CDR3 reads CASSLDGGGYQYF.

This sequence joins TRBV5-1 and TRBJ2-7; as DNA is missing, the TRBD2 call by TCRdb cannot be tested. The CDR3 extends over 15 amino acids. The germline CDR1 and CDR2 sequences are SGHRS and YFSETQ. CDR3 protein: CASSPEAALSYEQYF.

The CDR3: CASSQDGQGVGYTF. This chain links TRBV3-1 with TRBJ1-2; TCRdb indicates TRBD1, and absent DNA this call remains unverified. Germline CDR1 and CDR2: LGHDT and YNNKEL (reference sequence). There are 14 residues in the CDR3.

This CDR3 reads CASSSQSGPYEQYF. This chain joins TRBV12-3 or TRBV12-4 and TRBJ2-7; absent DNA, TCRdb's TRBD1 call cannot be checked. The CDR3 contains 14 residues.

The V and J genes are TRBV10-1 and TRBJ2-1; TCRdb indicates TRBD1, and absent DNA this call remains unverified. The CDR3 loop spans 14 amino acids. In germline, CDR1 is WNHNN, CDR2 SYGVQD (reference sequence). The chain's CDR3 is CASSDRDKGDEQFF.

This sequence joins TRBV12-3 or TRBV12-4 and TRBJ1-2. CDR3 size: 13 residues. CDR3 region: CASSLQVGYGYTF.

The chain has TRBV7-9 and TRBJ2-2; the TCRdb call, TRBD1, lacks DNA for checking. Germline loops: CDR1 SEHNR, CDR2 FQNEAQ (reference sequence). CDR3 size: 15 residues. The CDR3 sequence: CASSPQGAGTGELFF. The whole variable domain, remainder taken from reference TRBV7-9 and TRBJ2-2, is DTGVSQNPRHKITKRGQNVTFRCDPISEHNRLYWYRQTLGQGPEFLTYFQNEAQLEKSRLLSDRFSAERPKGSFSTLEIQRTEQGDSAMYLCASSPQGAGTGELFFGEGSRLTVL.

The chain links TRBV29-1 to TRBJ2-2; the TCRdb call, TRBD1, lacks DNA for checking. The CDR3 sequence is 13 residues long. Germline assignment: CDR1 SQVTM and CDR2 ANQGSEA. CDR3 amino acids: CSVAAQRSGELFF.

The CDR3 is CATSRGDNYGYTF. This rearrangement joins TRBV15 to TRBJ1-2. Looked up from germline, CDR1 is LNHNV and CDR2 is YYDKDF (reference sequence). The CDR3 consists of 13 residues.

The V gene is TRBV11-2, the J gene TRBJ2-5; TCRdb's assignment of TRBD2 cannot be checked, as there is no DNA. This CDR3 has 15 residues. CDR1 is SGHAT, CDR2 FQNNGV, per germline. The CDR3 region is CASSSDSPTKETQYF.

The chain links TRBV30 to TRBJ2-1. The CDR3 totals 13 residues. The germline CDR1 and CDR2 sequences are GTSNPN and SVGIG (reference sequence). The CDR3 sequence: CAWSVTIYNEQFF.

The chain employs TRBV19 and TRBJ1-1; TCRdb calls TRBD1, which cannot be checked without DNA. Germline values: CDR1 LNHDA, CDR2 SQIVND (reference sequence). The CDR3 has 12 residues. The CDR3 loop is CASGQGADEAFF. The full variable domain, rest sourced from reference TRBV19 and TRBJ1-1, is DGGITQSPKYLFRKEGQNVTLSCEQNLNHDAMYWYRQDPGQGLRLIYYSQIVNDFQKGDIAEGYSVSREKKESFPLTVTSAQKNPTAFYLCASGQGADEAFFGQGTRLTVV.

This chain links TRBV5-1 with TRBJ2-1. Germline CDR1 and CDR2: SGHRS and YFSETQ. The CDR3 spans 12 residues. Here the CDR3 reads CASSLGSDEQFF.

This chain links TRBV5-1 with TRBJ2-1; TCRdb designates TRBD1, a call that cannot be tested without DNA. CDR3 size: 12 residues. From germline, CDR1 is SGHRS and CDR2 YFSETQ. CDR3 sequence reads: CASSTLGNEQFF.